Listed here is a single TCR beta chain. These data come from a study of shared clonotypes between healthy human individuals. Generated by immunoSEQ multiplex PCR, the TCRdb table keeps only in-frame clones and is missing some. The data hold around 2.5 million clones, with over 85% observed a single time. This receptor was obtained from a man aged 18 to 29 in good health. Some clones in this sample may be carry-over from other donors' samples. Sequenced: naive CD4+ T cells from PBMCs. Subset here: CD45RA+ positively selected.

CDR3 bases: TGTGCCAGCAGTTTTCGACTAGCGGGGGCCTACAATGAGCAGTTCTTC. Its translation is CASSFRLAGAYNEQFF. V is TRBV6-5 and J is TRBJ2-1, with TRBD2 matching over 12 bases. Germline CDR1 and CDR2: MNHEY and SVGAGI. The CDR3 has 16 amino acids. The V gene end was trimmed by 4 bases and the J gene end by 2 bases; junction bases not matched to a gene: 3.